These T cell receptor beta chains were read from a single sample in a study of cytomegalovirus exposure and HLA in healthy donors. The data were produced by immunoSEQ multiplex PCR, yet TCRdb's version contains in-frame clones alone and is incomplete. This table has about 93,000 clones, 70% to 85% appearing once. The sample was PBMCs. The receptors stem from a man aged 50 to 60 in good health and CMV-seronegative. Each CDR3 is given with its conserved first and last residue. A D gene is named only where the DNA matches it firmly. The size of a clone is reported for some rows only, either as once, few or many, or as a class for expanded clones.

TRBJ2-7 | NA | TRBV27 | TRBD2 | CASSYNTLASLPHEQYF | TGTGCCAGCAGTTACAACACACTAGCGAGCCTTCCGCACGAGCAGTACTTC
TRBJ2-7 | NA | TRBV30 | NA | CAWSGGLSYEQYF | TGTGCCTGGAGTGGCGGGCTCTCCTACGAGCAGTACTTC
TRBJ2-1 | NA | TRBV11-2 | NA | CASSLAPNSNEQFF | TGTGCCAGCAGCTTAGCTCCCAACAGCAATGAGCAGTTCTTC
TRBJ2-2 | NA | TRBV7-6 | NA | CASSLDGGANTGELFF | TGTGCCAGCAGCTTAGATGGCGGGGCGAACACCGGGGAGCTGTTTTTT
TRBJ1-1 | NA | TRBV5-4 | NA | CASSGGGIGNTEAFF | TGTGCCAGCAGCGGTGGAGGGATAGGGAACACTGAAGCTTTCTTT
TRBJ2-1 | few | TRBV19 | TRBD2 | CASSIFFTGTSVNEQFF | TGTGCCAGTAGTATATTCTTCACCGGGACTAGCGTTAATGAGCAGTTCTTC
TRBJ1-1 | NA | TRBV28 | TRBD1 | CASSPPSGQSPEAFF | TGTGCCAGCAGTCCCCCCTCGGGACAGTCTCCTGAAGCTTTCTTT
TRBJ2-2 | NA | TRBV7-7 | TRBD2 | CASSRTSGGGGELFF | TGTGCTAGCAGCAGGACTAGCGGGGGAGGCGGGGAGCTGTTTTTT
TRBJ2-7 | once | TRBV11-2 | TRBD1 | CASSDPGQGASESF | TGTGCCAGCAGCGACCCGGGACAGGGGGCCTCGGAGAGCTTC
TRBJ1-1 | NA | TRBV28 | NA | CASSFPGQVGTEAFF | TGTGCCAGCAGTTTTCCAGGGCAGGTGGGGACTGAAGCTTTCTTT
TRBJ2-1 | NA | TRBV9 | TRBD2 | CASSVGDSGRAELYNEQFF | TGTGCCAGCAGCGTAGGGGATAGCGGGAGGGCCGAGTTGTACAATGAGCAGTTCTTC
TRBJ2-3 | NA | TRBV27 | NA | CASSWTPSTDTQYF | TGTGCCAGCAGTTGGACACCTAGCACAGATACGCAGTATTTT
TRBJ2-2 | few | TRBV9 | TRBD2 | CASSVHVLAGVRTGELFF | TGTGCCAGCAGCGTACACGTTTTAGCGGGAGTGAGGACCGGGGAGCTGTTTTTT
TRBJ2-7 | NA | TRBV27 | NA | CASSFSGHQTYEQYF | TGTGCCAGCAGTTTTTCGGGACACCAGACCTACGAGCAGTACTTC
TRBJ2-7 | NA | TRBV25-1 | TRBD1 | CASSESPDGTVSYEQYF | TGTGCCAGCAGTGAATCCCCGGATGGGACAGTTTCCTACGAGCAGTACTTC
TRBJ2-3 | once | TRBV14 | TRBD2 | CASSPPVKTSEVPISTDTQYF | TGTGCCAGCAGCCCCCCGGTCAAGACTAGCGAAGTCCCAATCAGCACAGATACGCAGTATTTT
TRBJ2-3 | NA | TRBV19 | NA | CASSIGLFTDTQYF | TGTGCCAGTAGTATCGGACTATTTACAGATACGCAGTATTTT
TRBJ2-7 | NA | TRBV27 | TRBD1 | CASSPGQGTSYEQYF | TGTGCCAGCAGCCCGGGACAGGGGACGTCCTACGAGCAGTACTTC
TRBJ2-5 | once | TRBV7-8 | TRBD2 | CASTLAVQETQYF | TGTGCCAGCACACTAGCGGTCCAAGAGACCCAGTACTTC
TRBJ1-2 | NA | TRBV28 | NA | CASSSYNIYRAANYGYTF | TGTGCCAGCAGTTCATACAACATCTACAGGGCTGCTAACTATGGCTACACCTTC
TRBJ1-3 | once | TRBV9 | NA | CASSHSSHRAIGNTIYF | TGTGCCAGCAGCCATTCGTCCCACAGGGCAATCGGAAACACCATATATTTT
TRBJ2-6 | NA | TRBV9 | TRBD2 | CASSVTRGAGANVLTF | TGTGCCAGCAGCGTTACCCGGGGGGCTGGGGCCAACGTCCTGACTTTC
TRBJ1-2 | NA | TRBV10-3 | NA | CAISEGTDGYTF | TGTGCCATCAGTGAGGGGACTGATGGCTACACCTTC
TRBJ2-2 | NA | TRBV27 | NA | CASSPRQTNTGELFF | TGTGCCAGCAGTCCTCGACAGACGAACACCGGGGAGCTGTTTTTT
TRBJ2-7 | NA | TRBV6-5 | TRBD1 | CASSPGQGRYEQYF | TGTGCCAGCAGTCCGGGACAGGGGCGCTACGAGCAGTACTTC
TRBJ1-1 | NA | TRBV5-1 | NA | CASSRTNTGLAFF | TGCGCCAGCAGCCGAACTAACACAGGGTTGGCTTTCTTT
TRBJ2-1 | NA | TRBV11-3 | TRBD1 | CASSVTRRDRGNEQFF | TGTGCCAGCAGCGTAACCCGACGGGACAGGGGTAATGAGCAGTTCTTC
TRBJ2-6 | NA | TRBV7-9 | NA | CASTPEGAGANVLTF | TGTGCCAGCACCCCTGAGGGGGCTGGGGCCAACGTCCTGACTTTC
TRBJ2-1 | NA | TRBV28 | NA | CASSHRRGEQFF | TGTGCCAGCAGTCATAGACGGGGGGAGCAGTTCTTC
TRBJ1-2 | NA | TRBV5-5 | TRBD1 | CASSFGPGQPVGYTF | TGTGCCAGCAGTTTTGGTCCGGGACAGCCGGTTGGCTACACCTTC
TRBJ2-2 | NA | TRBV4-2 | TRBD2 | CASSQEGTSGSTSRELFF | TGTGCCAGCAGCCAAGAGGGGACTAGCGGGTCTACGAGCCGGGAGCTGTTTTTT
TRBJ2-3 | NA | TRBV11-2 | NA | CASSPLNPTGTDTQYF | TGTGCCAGCAGCCCTCTAAACCCGACTGGTACAGATACGCAGTATTTT
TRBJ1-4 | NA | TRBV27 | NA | CASSLSGAALGEKLFF | TGTGCCAGCAGTTTATCGGGGGCGGCCTTGGGGGAAAAACTGTTTTTT
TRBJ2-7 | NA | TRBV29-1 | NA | CSVVLYEQYF | TGCAGCGTTGTCCTCTACGAGCAGTACTTC
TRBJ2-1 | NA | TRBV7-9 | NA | CASSVDGNNEQFF | TGTGCCAGCAGCGTAGACGGGAACAATGAGCAGTTCTTC
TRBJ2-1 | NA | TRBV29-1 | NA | CSVDVWSRNEQFF | TGCAGCGTTGATGTCTGGAGTCGGAATGAGCAGTTCTTC
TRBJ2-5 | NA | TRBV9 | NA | CASSVQGTQETQYF | TGTGCCAGCAGCGTACAGGGGACCCAAGAGACCCAGTACTTC
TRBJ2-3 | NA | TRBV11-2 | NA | CASSSRLMSDTQYF | TGTGCCAGCAGCAGCCGACTTATGTCAGATACGCAGTATTTT
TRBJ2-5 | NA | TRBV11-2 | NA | CASSPGQTETQYF | TGTGCCAGCTCACCAGGACAGACGGAGACCCAGTACTTC
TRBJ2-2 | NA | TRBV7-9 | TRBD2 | CASSWGTSGSRTGELFF | TGTGCCAGCAGCTGGGGGACTAGCGGGAGTCGGACCGGGGAGCTGTTTTTT
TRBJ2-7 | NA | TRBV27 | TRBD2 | CASSFAGGPNEQYF | TGTGCCAGCAGTTTTGCGGGAGGGCCCAACGAGCAGTACTTC
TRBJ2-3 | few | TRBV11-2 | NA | CASSLVGGSTDTQYF | TGTGCCAGCAGCTTAGTGGGCGGGAGCACAGATACGCAGTATTTT
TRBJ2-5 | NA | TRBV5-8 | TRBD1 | CASSLIPGQGIRQYF | TGTGCCAGCAGCTTGATTCCGGGACAGGGAATACGGCAGTACTTC
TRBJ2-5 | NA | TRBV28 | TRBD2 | CASSSAGDSKTQYF | TGTGCCAGCAGTTCGGCGGGAGATAGTAAGACCCAGTACTTC
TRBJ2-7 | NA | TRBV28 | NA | CASSLQGGYEQYF | TGTGCCAGCAGTCTTCAAGGGGGTTACGAGCAGTACTTC
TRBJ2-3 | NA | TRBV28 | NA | CASRPPGNADTQYF | TGTGCCAGCAGACCCCCGGGGAATGCAGATACGCAGTATTTT
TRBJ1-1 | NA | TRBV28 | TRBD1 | CASSFGQGAMAFF | TGTGCCAGCAGTTTCGGGCAGGGGGCTATGGCTTTCTTT
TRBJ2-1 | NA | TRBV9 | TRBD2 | CASSATSGSRDEQFF | TGTGCCAGCAGTGCCACTAGCGGGAGTAGAGATGAGCAGTTCTTC
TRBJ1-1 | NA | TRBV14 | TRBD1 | CASSLDHSRTGSWDTEAFF | TGTGCCAGCAGCCTCGACCATTCTAGGACAGGCTCCTGGGACACTGAAGCTTTCTTT
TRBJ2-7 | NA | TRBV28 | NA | CASSPYGGPNEQYF | TGTGCCAGCAGCCCCTACGGGGGACCGAACGAGCAGTACTTC
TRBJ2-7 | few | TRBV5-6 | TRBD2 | CASSLAGGIYEQYF | TGTGCCAGCAGCTTAGCGGGAGGTATCTACGAGCAGTACTTC
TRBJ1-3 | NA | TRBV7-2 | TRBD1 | CASSPGTASGNTIYF | TGTGCCAGCAGCCCCGGGACAGCCTCTGGAAACACCATATATTTT
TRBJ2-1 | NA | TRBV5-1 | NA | CASSLNGMSYNEQFF | TGCGCCAGCAGCCTCAACGGGATGTCCTACAATGAGCAGTTCTTC
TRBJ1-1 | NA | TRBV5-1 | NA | CASSLQGTRTEAFF | TGCGCCAGCAGCTTGCAGGGTACGAGGACTGAAGCTTTCTTT